This TCR beta chain is from a study of CD8 T cells in Susac syndrome. Germline V gene data show CDR1 as MNHEY and CDR2 as SVGAGI. V lost 6 bases to trimming and J lost 7 bases, with 15 bases between them. There are 13 residues in the CDR3. This clonotype has a single count. The sequenced target, TCR beta, came from blood CD8+ and CD4+ T cells. Reverse transcription used roughly 0.5 to 1 ug RNA and random hexamers. The authors amplified TCR beta CDR3 across 54 Vbeta and 13 Jbeta using immunoSEQ multiplex PCR. TCRdb reprocessed the immunoSEQ multiplex PCR reads with MiXCR, giving one entry per CDR3 protein. The sample holds 300,000 or so distinct CDR3 sequences, approximately 90% seen once.

This clonotype originated in a human donor with multiple sclerosis. Sequenced sample: CD4+ T cells from PBMCs. The V and J genes are TRBV6-5 and TRBJ2-5; D is uncertain. The CDR3 sequence is CASSFAPSGTQYF. The CDR3 nucleotides read TGTGCCAGCAGCTTCGCTCCCTCCGGGACCCAGTACTTC.